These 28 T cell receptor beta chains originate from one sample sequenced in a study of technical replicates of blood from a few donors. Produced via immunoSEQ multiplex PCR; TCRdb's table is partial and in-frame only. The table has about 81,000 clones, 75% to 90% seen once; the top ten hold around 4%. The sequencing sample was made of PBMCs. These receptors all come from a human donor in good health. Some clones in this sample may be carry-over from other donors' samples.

CDR3 DNA: TGCGCCAGCAGCCCGGCCCGGCAGGACACCCCGACCAAAAACATTCAGTACTTC. Translation gives CASSPARQDTPTKNIQYF. This sequence joins TRBV5-1 and TRBJ2-4, with a weak D call TRBD1 (5 bases). The V and J ends lost 4 bases and 2 bases respectively, with 22 bases between them. CDR1 and CDR2 from the germline V gene are SGHRS and YFSETQ. This CDR3 has 18 amino acids. Looking up the rest from reference TRBV5-1 and TRBJ2-4 gives the full variable domain: KAGVTQTPRYLIKTRGQQVTLSCSPISGHRSVSWYQQTPGQGLQFLFEYFSETQRNKGNFPGRFSGRQFSNSRSEMNVSTLELGDSALYLCASSPARQDTPTKNIQYFGAGTRLSVL.

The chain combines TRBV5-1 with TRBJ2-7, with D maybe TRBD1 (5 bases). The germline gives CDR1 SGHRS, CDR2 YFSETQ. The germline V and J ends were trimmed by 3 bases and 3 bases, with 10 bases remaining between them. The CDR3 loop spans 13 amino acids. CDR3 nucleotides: TGCGCCAGCAGCTCACGACAGAACTACGAGCAGTACTTC. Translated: CASSSRQNYEQYF.

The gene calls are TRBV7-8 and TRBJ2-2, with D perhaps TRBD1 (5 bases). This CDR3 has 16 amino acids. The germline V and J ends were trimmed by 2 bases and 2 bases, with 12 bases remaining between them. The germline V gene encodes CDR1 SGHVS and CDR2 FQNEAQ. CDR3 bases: TGTGCCAGCAGCTTACCAGGGCGGAGTAACACCGGGGAGCTGTTTTTT. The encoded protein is CASSLPGRSNTGELFF.

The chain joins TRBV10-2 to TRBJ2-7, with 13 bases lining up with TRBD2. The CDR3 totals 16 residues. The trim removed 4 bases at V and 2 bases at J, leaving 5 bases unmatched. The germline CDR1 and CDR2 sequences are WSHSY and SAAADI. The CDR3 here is CASSGKLAGGPYEQYF. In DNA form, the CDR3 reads TGCGCCAGCAGTGGTAAACTAGCGGGGGGGCCCTACGAGCAGTACTTC.

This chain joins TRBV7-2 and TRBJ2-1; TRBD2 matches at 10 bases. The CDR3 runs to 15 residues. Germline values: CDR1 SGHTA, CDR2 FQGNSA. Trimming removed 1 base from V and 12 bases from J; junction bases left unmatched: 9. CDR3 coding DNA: TGTGCCAGCAGCTTAGTACTAGCGGGATCCTGGGGGCAGTTCTTC. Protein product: CASSLVLAGSWGQFF. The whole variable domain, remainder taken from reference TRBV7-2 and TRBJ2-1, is GAGVSQSPSNKVTEKGKDVELRCDPISGHTALYWYRQSLGQGLEFLIYFQGNSAPDKSGLPSDRFSAERTGGSVSTLTIQRTQQEDSAVYLCASSLVLAGSWGQFFGPGTRLTVL.

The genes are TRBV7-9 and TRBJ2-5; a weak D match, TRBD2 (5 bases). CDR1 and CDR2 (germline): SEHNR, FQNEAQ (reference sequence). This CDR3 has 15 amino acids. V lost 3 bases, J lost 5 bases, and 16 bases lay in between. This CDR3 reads CASSLATAARETQYF. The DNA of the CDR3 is TGTGCCAGCAGCTTGGCCACAGCGGCGAGGGAGACCCAGTACTTC.

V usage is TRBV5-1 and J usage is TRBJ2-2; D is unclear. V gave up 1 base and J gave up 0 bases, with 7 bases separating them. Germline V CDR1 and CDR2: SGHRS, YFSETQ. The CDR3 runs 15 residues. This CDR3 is CASSLKHSNTGELFF. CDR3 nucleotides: TGCGCCAGCAGCTTGAAGCACTCGAACACCGGGGAGCTGTTTTTT.

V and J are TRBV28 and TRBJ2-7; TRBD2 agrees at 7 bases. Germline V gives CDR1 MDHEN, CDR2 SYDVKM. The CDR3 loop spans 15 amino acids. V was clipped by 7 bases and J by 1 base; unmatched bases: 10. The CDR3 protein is CASIVVGGSSYEQYF. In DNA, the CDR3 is TGTGCCAGCATTGTCGTTGGCGGGAGTTCCTACGAGCAGTACTTC.

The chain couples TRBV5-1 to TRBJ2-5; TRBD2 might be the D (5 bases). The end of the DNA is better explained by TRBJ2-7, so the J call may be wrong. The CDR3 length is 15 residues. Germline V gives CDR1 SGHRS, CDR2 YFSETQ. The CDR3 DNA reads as TGCGCCAGCAGCTTGGTCGAGCGGAGTATCTACGAGCAGTACTTC. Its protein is CASSLVERSIYEQYF.

In DNA, the CDR3 is TGCGCCAGCAGCCAAGGTACACCGTCCAAAACTGAAGCTTTCTTT. Translation: CASSQGTPSKTEAFF. This chain uses TRBV4-3 with TRBJ1-1; D not certain. Germline lookup yields CDR1 LGHNA and CDR2 YSLEER. Trimming shortened V by 1 base and J by 5 bases, and 14 bases separated the two germline ends. The CDR3 has 15 residues.

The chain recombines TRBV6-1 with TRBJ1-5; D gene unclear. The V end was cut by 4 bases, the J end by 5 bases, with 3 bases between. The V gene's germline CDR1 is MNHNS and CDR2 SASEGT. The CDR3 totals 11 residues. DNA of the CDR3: TGTGCCAGCAGTGCTGATCAGCCCCAGCATTTT. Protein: CASSADQPQHF.

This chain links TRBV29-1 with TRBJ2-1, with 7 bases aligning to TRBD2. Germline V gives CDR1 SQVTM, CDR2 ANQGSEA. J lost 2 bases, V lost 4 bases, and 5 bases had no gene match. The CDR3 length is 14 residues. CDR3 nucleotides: TGCAGCGTTGGCCGGGGAGGGGCCTACAATGAGCAGTTCTTC. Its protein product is CSVGRGGAYNEQFF.

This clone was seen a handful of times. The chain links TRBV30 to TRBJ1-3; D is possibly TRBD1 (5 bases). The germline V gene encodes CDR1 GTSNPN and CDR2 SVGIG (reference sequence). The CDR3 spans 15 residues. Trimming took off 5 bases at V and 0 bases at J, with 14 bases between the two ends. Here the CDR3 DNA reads TGTGCCTGGGCACAGGACCGAAGCTCTGGAAACACCATATATTTT. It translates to CAWAQDRSSGNTIYF.

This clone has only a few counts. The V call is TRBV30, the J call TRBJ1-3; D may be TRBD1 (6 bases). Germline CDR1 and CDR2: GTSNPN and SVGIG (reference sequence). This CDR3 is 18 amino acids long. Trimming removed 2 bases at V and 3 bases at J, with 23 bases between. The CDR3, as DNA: TGTGCCTGGAGTCCACCCCTTTCGACAGGCACCGTTGGAAACACCATATATTTT. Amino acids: CAWSPPLSTGTVGNTIYF.

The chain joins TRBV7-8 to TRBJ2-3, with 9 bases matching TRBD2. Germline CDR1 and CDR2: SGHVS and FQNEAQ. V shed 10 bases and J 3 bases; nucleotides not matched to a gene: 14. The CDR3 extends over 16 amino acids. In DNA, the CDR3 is TGTGCCACCAGGGGACTCGTTAGCGGGGGAACAGATACGCAGTATTTT. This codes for CATRGLVSGGTDTQYF.

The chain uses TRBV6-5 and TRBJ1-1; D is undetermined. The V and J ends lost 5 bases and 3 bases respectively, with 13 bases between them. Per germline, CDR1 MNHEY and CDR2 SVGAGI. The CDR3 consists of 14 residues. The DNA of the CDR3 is TGTGCCAGCAGTCCCACCTTTCGGGACACTGAAGCTTTCTTT. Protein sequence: CASSPTFRDTEAFF.

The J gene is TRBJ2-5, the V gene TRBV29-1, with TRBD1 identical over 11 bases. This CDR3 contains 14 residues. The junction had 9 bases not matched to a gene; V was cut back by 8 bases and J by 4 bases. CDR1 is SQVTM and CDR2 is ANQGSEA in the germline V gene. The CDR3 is CSTSGTGGIETQYF. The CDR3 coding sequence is TGCAGCACCTCCGGGACAGGGGGAATAGAGACCCAGTACTTC.

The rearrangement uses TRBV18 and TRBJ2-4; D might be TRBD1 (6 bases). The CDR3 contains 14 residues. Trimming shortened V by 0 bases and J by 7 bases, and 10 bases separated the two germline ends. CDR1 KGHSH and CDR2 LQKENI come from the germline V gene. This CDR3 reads CASSPPPGANIQYF. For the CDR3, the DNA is TGTGCCAGCTCACCACCCCCAGGGGCCAACATTCAGTACTTC.

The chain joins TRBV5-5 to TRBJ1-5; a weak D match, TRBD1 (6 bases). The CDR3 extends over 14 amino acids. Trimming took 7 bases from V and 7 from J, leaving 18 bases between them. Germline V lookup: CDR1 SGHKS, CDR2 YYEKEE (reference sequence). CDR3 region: CASGTTLQGQPQHF. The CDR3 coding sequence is TGTGCCAGCGGCACAACCCTACAGGGACAGCCCCAGCATTTT.

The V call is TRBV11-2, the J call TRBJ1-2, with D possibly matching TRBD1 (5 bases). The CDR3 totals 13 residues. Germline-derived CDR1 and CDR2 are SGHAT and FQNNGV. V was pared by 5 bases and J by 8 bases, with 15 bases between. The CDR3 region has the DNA TGTGCCAGCAGCCGAAACCAGGGATGGGGCTACACCTTC. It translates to CASSRNQGWGYTF.

The CDR3 nucleotides are TGTGCCTGGAGTAACAGGGAGACCCAGTACTTC. It translates to CAWSNRETQYF. This chain uses TRBV30 with TRBJ2-5; perhaps TRBD1 as D (5 bases). This CDR3 region has 11 residues. Trimming took off 2 bases at V and 5 bases at J, with 6 bases between the two ends. Germline V gene sequence: CDR1 GTSNPN, CDR2 SVGIG (reference sequence).

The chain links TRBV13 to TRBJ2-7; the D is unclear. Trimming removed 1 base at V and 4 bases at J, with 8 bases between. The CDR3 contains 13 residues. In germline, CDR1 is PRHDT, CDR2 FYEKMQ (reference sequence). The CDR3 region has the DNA TGTGCCAGCAGCTTAGAAGTCGGGTACGAGCAGTACTTC. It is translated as CASSLEVGYEQYF.

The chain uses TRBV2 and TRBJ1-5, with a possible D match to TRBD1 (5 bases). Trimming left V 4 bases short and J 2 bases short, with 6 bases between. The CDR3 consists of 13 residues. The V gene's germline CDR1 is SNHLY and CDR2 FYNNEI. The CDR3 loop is CASSGTRNQPQHF. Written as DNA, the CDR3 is TGTGCCAGCAGTGGGACACGCAATCAGCCCCAGCATTTT. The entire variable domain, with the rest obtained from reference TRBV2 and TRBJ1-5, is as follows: EPEVTQTPSHQVTQMGQEVILRCVPISNHLYFYWYRQILGQKVEFLVSFYNNEISEKSEIFDDQFSVERPDGSNFTLKIRSTKLEDSAMYFCASSGTRNQPQHFGDGTRLSIL.

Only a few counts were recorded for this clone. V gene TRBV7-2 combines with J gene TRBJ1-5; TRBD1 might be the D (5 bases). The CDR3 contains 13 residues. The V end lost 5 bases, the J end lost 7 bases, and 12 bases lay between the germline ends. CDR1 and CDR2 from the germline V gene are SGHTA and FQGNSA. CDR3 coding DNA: TGTGCCAGCAGCACGCAGGGAACCCAGCCCCAGCATTTT. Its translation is CASSTQGTQPQHF. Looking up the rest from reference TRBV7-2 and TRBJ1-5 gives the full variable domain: GAGVSQSPSNKVTEKGKDVELRCDPISGHTALYWYRQSLGQGLEFLIYFQGNSAPDKSGLPSDRFSAERTGGSVSTLTIQRTQQEDSAVYLCASSTQGTQPQHFGDGTRLSIL.

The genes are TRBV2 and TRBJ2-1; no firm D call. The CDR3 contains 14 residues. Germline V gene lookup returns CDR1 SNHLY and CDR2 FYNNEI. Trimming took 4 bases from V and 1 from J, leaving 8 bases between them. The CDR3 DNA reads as TGTGCCAGCAGTGGAGATCGTTCCTACAATGAGCAGTTCTTC. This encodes CASSGDRSYNEQFF.

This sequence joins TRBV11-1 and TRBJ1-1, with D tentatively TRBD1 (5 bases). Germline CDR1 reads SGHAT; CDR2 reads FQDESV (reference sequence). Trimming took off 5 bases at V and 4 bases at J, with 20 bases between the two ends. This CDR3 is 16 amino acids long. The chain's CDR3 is CASSLTGVAGSTEAFF. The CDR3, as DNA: TGTGCCAGCAGCCTGACGGGGGTGGCAGGGAGCACTGAAGCTTTCTTT.

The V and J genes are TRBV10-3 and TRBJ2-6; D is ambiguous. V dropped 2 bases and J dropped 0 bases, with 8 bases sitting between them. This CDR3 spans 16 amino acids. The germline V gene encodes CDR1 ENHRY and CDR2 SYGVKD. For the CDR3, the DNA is TGTGCCATCAGTGAGCCAGGCATCTCTGGGGCCAACGTCCTGACTTTC. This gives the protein CAISEPGISGANVLTF.

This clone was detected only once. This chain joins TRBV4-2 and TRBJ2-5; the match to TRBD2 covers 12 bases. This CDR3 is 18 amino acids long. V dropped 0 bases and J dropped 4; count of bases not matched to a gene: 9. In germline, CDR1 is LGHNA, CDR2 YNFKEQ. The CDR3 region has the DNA TGTGCCAGCAGCCAAGACGGGGCTAGCGGGAGGGGACGAGAGACCCAGTACTTC. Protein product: CASSQDGASGRGRETQYF.